Listed below are T cell receptor beta chains from one sample, sequenced in a study of shared clonotypes between healthy human individuals. The method was immunoSEQ multiplex PCR; TCRdb's version includes in-frame clones alone and lacks a portion of them. The sample lists 650,000 to 800,000 clones; just over 90% were seen once. What was sequenced was naive CD8+ T cells sorted from blood. The receptor set was obtained from a young man in good health. Both conserved end residues are part of each CDR3. D genes are given only for firm matches. Size is stated for part of the rows, as once, few or many counts, or as a class when the clone is expanded.

TRBV27	-	-	TRBJ1-4	TGTGCCAGCAGTTTGGGAGCAACTAATGAAAAACTGTTTTTT	CASSLGATNEKLFF
TRBV28	once	TRBD1	TRBJ1-1	TGTGCCAGCAGCCTCGACAGGGGCGGGGTAGTATTGGTAAGCACTGAAGCTTTCTTT	CASSLDRGGVVLVSTEAFF
TRBV29-1	-	TRBD2	TRBJ2-1	TGCAGCGTTGACGGGCTAGCGGGAGGGAATGAGCAGTTCTTC	CSVDGLAGGNEQFF
TRBV28	-	-	TRBJ1-5	TGTGCCAGCAGTCCCCTTGACAGCGGTCAGCCCCAGCATTTT	CASSPLDSGQPQHF
TRBV27	once	TRBD1	TRBJ1-2	TGTGCCAGCAGCCACCAGGGGGACAGGGTCCTTTACTATGGCTACACCTTC	CASSHQGDRVLYYGYTF
TRBV27	-	-	TRBJ2-1	TGTGCCAGCAGCCACGTCCAGGGGGGATCCTACAATGAGCAGTTCTTC	CASSHVQGGSYNEQFF
TRBV7-8	-	TRBD2	TRBJ2-1	TGTGCCAGCAGCTTTCTAGCGGGAGGGCCTAATGAGCAGTTCTTC	CASSFLAGGPNEQFF
TRBV4-2	-	-	TRBJ2-7	TGTGCCAGCAGCCAAGACGCGGACAGTTCTTTCTCCTACGAGCAGTACTTC	CASSQDADSSFSYEQYF
TRBV7-8	once	-	TRBJ2-1	TGTGCCAGCAGCCGTTTTTTTATCGAGAGCTCCTACAATGAGCAGTTCTTC	CASSRFFIESSYNEQFF
TRBV7-6	-	-	TRBJ2-7	TGTGCCAGCAGCTTTAGACAGGAGGGGTACGAGCAGTACTTC	CASSFRQEGYEQYF
TRBV28	once	TRBD1	TRBJ2-7	TGTGCCAGCACCGATTTGGACAGGGTCTACGAGCAGTACTTC	CASTDLDRVYEQYF
TRBV5-6	-	-	TRBJ2-1	TGTGCCAGCAGCTTGTTAAGCCCACACGGGGCCAATGAGCAGTTCTTC	CASSLLSPHGANEQFF
TRBV29-1	-	-	TRBJ1-1	TGCAGCGTTGCTATGAACGGTGAAGCTTTCTTT	CSVAMNGEAFF
TRBV5-4	-	-	TRBJ2-1	TGTGCCAGCAGCTTGACTACTTATCAACCATACAATGAGCAGTTCTTC	CASSLTTYQPYNEQFF
TRBV4-1	-	-	TRBJ2-1	TGCGCCAGCAGCCAAGGTGGCGGGTCCTCCTACAATGAGCAGTTCTTC	CASSQGGGSSYNEQFF
TRBV4-1	-	TRBD1	TRBJ1-1	TGCGCCAGCAGCCAAGACTTAGGGGGCCAAAGGGTAGCTTTCTTT	CASSQDLGGQRVAFF
TRBV28	-	-	TRBJ1-2	TGTGCCAGCAATGGGGATTACTATGGCTACACCTTC	CASNGDYYGYTF
TRBV7-6	-	TRBD2	TRBJ2-2	TGTGCCAGCAGCTTATCTCTAGCGGGTGGCACCGGGGAGCTGTTTTTT	CASSLSLAGGTGELFF
TRBV19	once	-	TRBJ2-7	TGTGCCAGTAGTAATCTCTACGAGCAGTACTTC	CASSNLYEQYF
TRBV5-5	-	-	TRBJ2-1	TGTGCCAGCAGCTTGGAGGAGGTCCCCTACAATGAGCAGTTCTTC	CASSLEEVPYNEQFF
TRBV7-6	-	-	TRBJ2-5	TGTGCCAGCAGCTTAGCCGGAGCGTTACAAGAGACCCAGTACTTC	CASSLAGALQETQYF
TRBV28	-	TRBD1	TRBJ1-1	TGTGCCAGCAGTTTCGGACAGGGGAACACTGAAGCTTTCTTT	CASSFGQGNTEAFF
TRBV9	-	-	TRBJ1-4	TGTGCCAGCAGCGCCAGGGGTGGAACTAATGAAAAACTGTTTTTT	CASSARGGTNEKLFF
TRBV6-5	-	TRBD2	TRBJ2-1	TGTGCCAGCAGTTACACTGTGGGAGGGTCCTACAATGAGCAGTTCTTC	CASSYTVGGSYNEQFF
TRBV28	-	-	TRBJ2-3	TGTGCCAGCAGTTTTCTGGGGAACACAGATACGCAGTATTTT	CASSFLGNTDTQYF
TRBV29-1	few	-	TRBJ2-1	TGCAGCGTTGAGGCGGCAAGCTCCTACAATGAGCAGTTCTTC	CSVEAASSYNEQFF
TRBV9	few	-	TRBJ2-1	TGTGCCAGCGCACTAGTCGCGGACTCCTACAATGAGCAGTTCTTC	CASALVADSYNEQFF
TRBV27	-	-	TRBJ2-3	TGTGCCAGCAGTTACCTTAGCGTTACTAGCACAGATACGCAGTATTTT	CASSYLSVTSTDTQYF
TRBV30	few	TRBD1	TRBJ2-7	TGTGCCTGGAGTGTATGGGACAGAAGTACCTACGAGCAGTACTTC	CAWSVWDRSTYEQYF
TRBV5-4	-	TRBD2	TRBJ2-1	TGTGCCAGCAGCCCGGGACTAGCGGATACCTACAATGAGCAGTTCTTC	CASSPGLADTYNEQFF
TRBV25-1	-	-	TRBJ2-7	TGTGCCAGTCGATACCAGTACGAGCAGTACTTC	CASRYQYEQYF
TRBV27	few	TRBD1	TRBJ1-5	TGTGCCAGCAGAGCCGGGACAGGGAGCAATCAGCCCCAGCATTTT	CASRAGTGSNQPQHF
TRBV30	-	-	TRBJ2-3	TGTGCCTGGAGAGCAGCCCCTACAGATACGCAGTATTTT	CAWRAAPTDTQYF
TRBV7-6	-	TRBD1	TRBJ2-1	TGTGCCAGCAGCTTAGGGACAGGGTTATCTGAGCAGTTCTTC	CASSLGTGLSEQFF
TRBV29-1	-	-	TRBJ2-7	TGCAGCGTACAAGAACAGAGCTACGAGCAGTACTTC	CSVQEQSYEQYF
TRBV5-6	-	-	TRBJ2-7	TGTGCCAGCAGCTTTACCTTTCCGAGGTACGAGCAGTACTTC	CASSFTFPRYEQYF
TRBV7-9	-	-	TRBJ2-6	TGTGCCAGCAGCTATACAGACTTGGACTCTGGGGCCAACGTCCTGACTTTC	CASSYTDLDSGANVLTF
TRBV9	-	-	TRBJ2-5	TGTGCCAGCACCGTGGGGGCTCTCGAACGGGGAGAGACCCAGTACTTC	CASTVGALERGETQYF
TRBV7-2	-	-	TRBJ2-1	TGTGCCAGCAGCCCGGGACTGCGCTCCTACAATGAGCAGTTCTTC	CASSPGLRSYNEQFF
TRBV7-9	-	-	TRBJ1-2	TGTGCCAGCAGGGTAGAGGAGGACTTCTACACCTTC	CASRVEEDFYTF
TRBV7-9	-	-	TRBJ1-2	TGTGCCAGCAGCTCTCCAGGGACCCCTAACTATGGCTACACCTTC	CASSSPGTPNYGYTF
TRBV7-2	-	-	TRBJ1-5	TGTGCCAGCAGCCGTGGGCTGGATAGCAATCAGCCCCAGCATTTT	CASSRGLDSNQPQHF
TRBV6-1	-	-	TRBJ2-1	TGTGCCAGCCTAGCGCCCTCCTACAATGAGCAGTTCTTC	CASLAPSYNEQFF
TRBV15	once	TRBD1	TRBJ2-2	TGTGCCACCAGCAGAGAAGGGGACAGGTCGACCGCGAACACCGGGGAGCTGTTTTTT	CATSREGDRSTANTGELFF
TRBV25-1	-	TRBD1	TRBJ1-2	TGTGCCAGCAGTGAAGGCACAGGGGGTTACTATGGCTACACCTTC	CASSEGTGGYYGYTF
TRBV5-5	-	-	TRBJ1-2	TGTGCCAGCAGCTTGGAATACTTCTCAAATGGCTACACCTTC	CASSLEYFSNGYTF
TRBV5-5	-	-	TRBJ2-7	TGTGCCAGCAGCCCTACAGGGACCGAGCAGTACTTC	CASSPTGTEQYF
TRBV7-2	-	-	TRBJ1-2	TGTGCCAGCAGCTTTACAGGGTTGGGGGGCTACACCTTC	CASSFTGLGGYTF
TRBV7-2	once	TRBD2	TRBJ2-2	TGTGCCAGCAGCTTGGGCACTAGCGGGGAGAACACCGGGGAGCTGTTTTTT	CASSLGTSGENTGELFF
TRBV7-9	-	TRBD2	TRBJ2-7	TGTGCCAGCAGCTTAGGGACTAGCGGGAGTCCGTACTTC	CASSLGTSGSPYF
TRBV5-5	-	-	TRBJ1-5	TGTGCCAGCAGCTTGGGTCTGCACCGGGGGAGCAATCAGCCCCAGCATTTT	CASSLGLHRGSNQPQHF
TRBV6-6	-	-	TRBJ2-1	TGTGCCAGCAGTTACGGCAATGAGCAGTTCTTC	CASSYGNEQFF
TRBV15	-	-	TRBJ2-2	TGTGCCACCAGCAGAGAAAGGGCGTCCGGGGAGCTGTTTTTT	CATSRERASGELFF
TRBV7-9	-	-	TRBJ2-2	TGTGCCAGCAGCTTAACACGGGAGCTGTTTTTT	CASSLTRELFF
TRBV7-6	-	TRBD1	TRBJ1-1	TGTGCCAGCAGCTTAGCTCCTTCAGGGGGGAATTTAGGCGAAGCTTTCTTT	CASSLAPSGGNLGEAFF